One and the same sample provided the 14 T cell receptor beta chains below, sequenced in a study of blood T cell repertoires in COVID-19. The table came from immunoSEQ multiplex PCR; TCRdb's copy has only in-frame clones and leaves some out. The sample carries tens of thousands of clones, around four fifths recorded once. Sequencing input: peripheral blood. These receptors were obtained from a woman in her 50s with active or convalescent COVID-19.

The chain carries TRBV7-9 and TRBJ1-5; 9 bases are shared with TRBD1. The CDR3 is 16 amino acids. Germline V gene lookup returns CDR1 SEHNR and CDR2 FQNEAQ (reference sequence). V was pared by 1 base and J by 1 base, with 2 bases of the junction left unmatched. The CDR3 sequence: CASSLGTGVSNQPQHF. CDR3 in DNA: TGTGCCAGCAGCTTAGGGACAGGGGTGAGCAATCAGCCCCAGCATTTT.

V is TRBV6-5 and J is TRBJ2-5, with D perhaps matching TRBD1 (5 bases). The CDR3 sequence is 12 residues long. Trimming shortened V by 7 bases and J by 4 bases, and 10 bases separated the two germline ends. Germline CDR1 and CDR2: MNHEY and SVGAGI. The CDR3: CASTKRGETQYF. As DNA, the CDR3 is TGTGCCAGCACCAAAAGGGGAGAGACCCAGTACTTC.

V and J are TRBV24-1 and TRBJ2-7; 8 bases line up with TRBD1. The V gene's germline CDR1 is KGHDR and CDR2 SFDVKD. V trimming: 3 bases; J trimming: 4 bases; junction bases outside the gene matches: 4. The CDR3 runs 14 residues. The CDR3 is CATSDPRGRYEQYF. In DNA, the CDR3 is TGTGCCACCAGTGATCCCAGGGGGCGGTACGAGCAGTACTTC.

This chain connects TRBV19 to TRBJ1-5; D remains ambiguous. Germline V lookup: CDR1 LNHDA, CDR2 SQIVND (reference sequence). Trimming removed 5 bases at V and 0 bases at J, with 14 bases between. CDR3 size: 16 residues. CDR3 amino acids: CASSEGSLYSNQPQHF. The CDR3 DNA reads TGTGCCAGTAGTGAGGGATCACTCTATAGCAATCAGCCCCAGCATTTT.

The CDR3 DNA sequence: TGTGCCAGTAGTCCCATGACTAGCGGAGAGACCCAGTACTTC. Protein product: CASSPMTSGETQYF. The chain uses TRBV19 and TRBJ2-5; TRBD2 aligns across 9 bases. CDR3 length: 14 residues. The V segment lost 5 bases and the J segment 4 bases; nucleotides outside the gene matches: 5. Looked up from germline, CDR1 is LNHDA and CDR2 is SQIVND (reference sequence).

This clone was counted a few times. The chain uses TRBV4-1 and TRBJ2-1, with D perhaps matching TRBD2 (6 bases). Trimming shortened V by 4 bases and J by 3 bases, and 10 bases separated the two germline ends. The germline V gene has CDR1 MGHRA and CDR2 YSYEKL. The CDR3 totals 14 residues. The CDR3 sequence: CASSRSGFYNEQFF. CDR3 coding DNA: TGCGCCAGCAGCCGGAGCGGGTTCTACAATGAGCAGTTCTTC.

V and J are TRBV7-9 and TRBJ1-6, with 10 bases identical to TRBD1. The CDR3 loop spans 15 amino acids. The V gene's germline CDR1 is SEHNR and CDR2 FQNEAQ (reference sequence). Trimming cost V 6 bases and J 7 bases; bases outside gene matches: 6. For the CDR3, the DNA is TGTGCCAGCAGTTCGAGGACAGGGGGAAATTCACCCCTCCACTTT. This sequence encodes CASSSRTGGNSPLHF.

This chain uses TRBV28 with TRBJ1-4; a possible D gene is TRBD1 (5 bases). Per the germline V gene, CDR1 is MDHEN and CDR2 is SYDVKM. The CDR3 is made up of 15 amino acids. Trimming cost V 4 bases and J 11 bases, with 20 bases left between them. The CDR3 region is CASSSRGAQMGKLFF. The CDR3 nucleotides read TGTGCCAGCAGTTCTCGCGGGGCTCAGATGGGTAAACTGTTTTTT.

The chain uses TRBV19 and TRBJ2-1; 7 bases map to TRBD1. The germline gives CDR1 LNHDA, CDR2 SQIVND (reference sequence). V trimming: 2 bases; J trimming: 5 bases; junction bases outside the gene matches: 9. This CDR3 spans 16 amino acids. DNA for the CDR3: TGTGCCAGTAGTATAAGTGGGGACAGAGGGGACAATGAGCAGTTCTTC. Protein: CASSISGDRGDNEQFF.

This CDR3 is CASSKGLAGENNEQFF. The CDR3 DNA follows: TGTGCCAGCAGCAAGGGACTAGCGGGAGAGAACAATGAGCAGTTCTTC. This chain uses TRBV2 with TRBJ2-1; 14 positions agree with TRBD2. The CDR3 spans 16 residues. From germline, CDR1 is SNHLY and CDR2 FYNNEI. J gave up 5 bases and V 6 bases, and 6 bases lay outside the gene matches. Based on the CDR3 plus reference TRBV2 and TRBJ2-1, the full variable domain is EPEVTQTPSHQVTQMGQEVILRCVPISNHLYFYWYRQILGQKVEFLVSFYNNEISEKSEIFDDQFSVERPDGSNFTLKIRSTKLEDSAMYFCASSKGLAGENNEQFFGPGTRLTVL.

Only a few counts were recorded for this clone. The chain links TRBV7-9 to TRBJ1-1; D may be TRBD1 (6 bases). This CDR3 is 13 amino acids long. Trimming removed 5 bases at V and 3 bases at J, with 10 bases between. In germline, CDR1 is SEHNR, CDR2 FQNEAQ (reference sequence). The chain's CDR3 is CASSPSGDTEAFF. The CDR3 nucleotides read TGTGCCAGCAGCCCGTCAGGGGACACTGAAGCTTTCTTT.

In this sample, this clone turned up once. Other DNA sequences in the same sample also yield this CDR3. The chain recombines TRBV19 with TRBJ1-5, with a possible D match to TRBD1 (6 bases). The CDR3 consists of 16 residues. The V end lost 3 bases, the J end lost 3 bases, and 15 bases lay between the germline ends. The germline gives CDR1 LNHDA, CDR2 SQIVND (reference sequence). The chain's CDR3 is CASSIVWTADNQPQHF. CDR3 sequence (DNA): TGTGCCAGTAGTATCGTGTGGACAGCGGACAATCAGCCCCAGCATTTT.

J is TRBJ1-1 and V is TRBV2, with TRBD1 matching over 11 bases. CDR1 SNHLY and CDR2 FYNNEI come from the germline V gene. This CDR3 contains 15 residues. V was clipped by 5 bases and J by 4 bases; unmatched bases: 6. CDR3 nucleotide sequence: TGTGCCAGCAGTTTGGACAGGGGGCACTTCACTGAAGCTTTCTTT. It encodes CASSLDRGHFTEAFF.

The rearrangement links TRBV18 to TRBJ2-3, with 11 bases lining up with TRBD2. The J segment lost 0 bases and the V segment lost 4 bases, leaving 6 bases of the junction unmatched. The CDR3 sequence is 17 residues long. Germline values: CDR1 KGHSH, CDR2 LQKENI. CDR3 in DNA: TGTGCCAGCTCACTCATGACTAGCGGGGCCAGCACAGATACGCAGTATTTT. Its translation is CASSLMTSGASTDTQYF.